The 8 T cell receptor beta chains reported below all come from one sample, sequenced in a study of cytomegalovirus exposure and HLA in healthy donors. PCR employed 60 Vbeta and 13 Jbeta primers. Data came from immunoSEQ multiplex PCR; TCRdb stores just in-frame clones and leaves some out. The sample totals 150,000 to 200,000 clones. Material for sequencing was PBMCs. The receptors here all came from a young man in good health and CMV-seronegative.

The chain employs TRBV18 and TRBJ2-3; D is undetermined. Germline V gene lookup returns CDR1 KGHSH and CDR2 LQKENI. V lost 6 bases and J 6 bases, leaving 16 bases between the germline ends. CDR3 length equals 14 residues. CDR3 nucleotide sequence: TGTGCCAGCTCTGCCGCCGCCTTGGCCGATACGCAGTATTTT. This encodes CASSAAALADTQYF.

V usage is TRBV19 and J usage is TRBJ1-2; a weak D match, TRBD1 (6 bases). Trimming stripped 7 bases from V and 0 bases from J, with 15 bases between. Germline V gene lookup returns CDR1 LNHDA and CDR2 SQIVND (reference sequence). This CDR3 has 15 amino acids. CDR3 DNA sequence: TGTGCCAGTAAAACAGGGCAACGAACTAACTATGGCTACACCTTC. This translates into CASKTGQRTNYGYTF.

The J gene is TRBJ1-5, the V gene TRBV6-5; maybe TRBD1 (5 bases). The CDR3 has 14 residues. With 5 bases removed from V and 5 bases from J, the gap between germline ends came to 13 bases. The germline V gene encodes CDR1 MNHEY and CDR2 SVGAGI. The CDR3 DNA sequence: TGTGCCAGCAGTGCAGGGAGGTTGGATCAGCCCCAGCATTTT. Translated, it gives CASSAGRLDQPQHF.

CDR3 bases: TGTGCCAGCAGAGGGGGCTCCTATGGCTACACCTTC. Translating it yields CASRGGSYGYTF. J is TRBJ1-2 and V is TRBV7-9, with 7 positions matching TRBD1. The V segment lost 6 bases and the J segment 4 bases; nucleotides outside the gene matches: 2. The CDR3 has 12 residues. Germline V lookup: CDR1 SEHNR, CDR2 FQNEAQ (reference sequence).

This chain links TRBV6-1 with TRBJ2-3, with D unresolved. This CDR3 is 14 amino acids long. CDR1 is MNHNS, CDR2 SASEGT, per germline. The ends were cut back, 5 bases at V and 0 bases at J, with 9 bases in the middle. CDR3 sequence: CASSQVASTDTQYF. The CDR3 DNA follows: TGTGCCAGCAGTCAGGTGGCGAGCACAGATACGCAGTATTTT.

This chain uses TRBV7-9 with TRBJ1-1, with D maybe TRBD1 (6 bases). The CDR3 covers 17 residues. Trimming left V 1 base short and J 7 bases short, with 22 bases between. Germline CDR1 SEHNR, CDR2 FQNEAQ (reference sequence). The CDR3 is CASSLGRTGPSSDEAFF. CDR3 in DNA: TGTGCCAGCAGCTTAGGAAGAACAGGGCCTTCATCTGATGAAGCTTTCTTT.

The V and J genes are TRBV7-2 and TRBJ2-6; D is perhaps TRBD2 (6 bases). This CDR3 has 17 amino acids. The V and J ends lost 0 bases and 0 bases respectively, with 9 bases between them. In germline, CDR1 is SGHTA, CDR2 FQGNSA. The DNA for the CDR3 is TGTGCCAGCAGCTTAGCTGGCGGGAACTCTGGGGCCAACGTCCTGACTTTC. Amino acids: CASSLAGGNSGANVLTF.

The chain uses TRBV15 and TRBJ2-1; D perhaps matches TRBD1 (5 bases). Between the trimmed V and J ends, which lost 3 bases and 1 base, there was a span of 10 bases. Per germline, CDR1 LNHNV and CDR2 YYDKDF (reference sequence). CDR3 size: 15 residues. CDR3 sequence: CATSRTAGSYNEQFF. CDR3 bases: TGTGCCACCAGCAGGACGGCAGGGTCCTACAATGAGCAGTTCTTC.